The following is a T cell receptor beta chain sequence with its context. This clonotype was observed a few times. Its recognized antigen is unknown. Per-base quality was not reported, and no clone a single base away is much larger than it. The CDR3 measures 12 amino acids from cysteine to phenylalanine. The CDR3 DNA has 36 bases and is translated from base 1. Looking up the germline V gene yields CDR1 SGDLS and CDR2 YYNGEE. V is reduced by 1 base and J by 3 bases, leaving a spacing of 2 bases between them. This sample stems from a study of identical twins (dated by TCRdb to about 2016). With respect to the entire study: To test whether fetal clonotypes persist, this study deep-sequenced TCR alpha and beta repertoires from monozygotic twins, from unrelated adults of various ages, and from cord blood. To rule out contamination, the twin experiments were replicated at different times with different library preparation protocols.

The research as a whole found: Out-of-frame TCR alpha sequences shared between twins showed an excess of low generation-probability sequences compared with coincidental sharing between unrelated individuals. A weaker excess of twin sharing was found in beta out-of-frame sequences because the signal-to-noise ratio was lowered by fewer shared sequences. In monozygotic twins, recombination models systematically underestimated out-of-frame TCR alpha sharing, but the models matched the sharing seen between unrelated individuals. Fewer insertions were carried by abundant cord blood beta clonotypes; a weaker similar trend was observed in young adult naive repertoires, while no such trend was observed in memory repertoires. Zero-insertion analyses could be partly confounded by invariant T cells such as MAIT and iNKT, though diverse VJ usage argued against such confounding for most clonotypes. Because the same donors could not be followed over many years, the conclusions relied on cross-sectional statistical analysis.

The library was produced with 5' RACE. The sequencer was an Illumina HiSeq 2000. A universal primer binding site was introduced by template switching, and a unique molecular identifier was present in the final cDNA, enabling accurate counting of TCR cDNA molecules. Specific primers in the conserved constant-segment region were used to synthesize first-strand cDNA for TCR alpha and beta chains. To control for contamination, every cDNA library was double barcoded, receiving both a SMART-Mk sample barcode and Illumina barcodes. Two successive PCR steps introduced TruSeq adapter sequences along with Illumina sample barcodes. The Illumina HiSeq platform was used with custom primers to sequence TCR alpha and beta cDNA libraries. The original pipeline was this. Unique molecular identifiers were extracted from raw reads with MiGEC, and CDR3 positions were determined with MiXCR. Recombination models were inferred per individual with the repgenHMM and IGoR tools using an EM algorithm. The analysis of shared clonotypes was done with the tcR package in R, with sharing normalized by the product of cloneset sizes. To study raw recombination free of thymic and clonal selection effects, out-of-frame nonproductive sequences were analyzed. The public sequencing data were trimmed at Q25 with fastp and processed into clonotypes with MiXCR by TCRdb, which kept only in-frame beta chains. Identical CDR3 protein sequences are pooled into one entry, listed with their most common genes and DNA. The V and J calls and clone size are TCRdb's, not the authors'. For this sample the table gives about 520,000 distinct CDR3 sequences, of which approximately 22% were detected only once. Under 0.95% of the sample rests with the top ten.

Every donor in the study was a healthy Caucasian. Three pairs of female monozygotic twins, all aged 18 to 29 years, were included in the twin cohort. Positive isolation kits from Invitrogen were used to isolate the CD4+ and CD8+ T cell populations. The data were also submitted as part of a second study, on T cells expressing NK-cell markers. Per that second paper: TCR beta-chain repertoires were profiled in sorted CD3+CD56+NKG2C+, CD3+CD56+NKG2C- and CD3+CD56-NKG2C+ T-cell subsets from roughly eight donors. Among the eight sequenced donors, seven were HCMV-seropositive and one was HCMV-seronegative. To restrict sorting to alphabetaTCR-expressing T cells, an anti-gammadeltaTCR antibody was added in several experiments. In 6 or 7 donors, the dominant CD3+CD56+NKG2C+ clonotypes ranked among the top 10 CD8+ clonotypes, making up 1.0-7.0% of CD8+ T cells. Those dominant clonotypes were again the most abundant among CD3+CD56-NKG2C+ cells in a few donors, at 28.3-60.1%. It remained unclear whether the expanded NKG2C-expressing T cell clones were specific for HCMV antigens. The study sequenced eight donors, all healthy volunteers chosen at random: three men and five women. HCMV serostatus was determined by detecting HCMV-specific IgG in serum with a commercial ELISA kit. MIGEC handled demultiplexing of the reads and grouping by UMI, while MiTCR was used to assemble and quantify clonotypes. To exclude erroneous sequences, only TCR cDNA sequences supported by at least two reads were retained. The tcR package was used for downstream repertoire analysis, and clonotypes were matched across fractions by CDR3 nucleotide sequence plus V segment. Antigen specificity was annotated against VDJdb with VDJmatch, allowing one amino acid substitution in CDR3.

The sequence came from a woman aged 18-30 years in good health. Sequenced material: CD4+ T cells sorted from blood. The chain is made from TRBV9 and TRBJ1-3; the D gene remains uncertain. The CDR3 region: CASSVNGNTIYF. In nucleotides, the sequence is TGTGCCAGCAGCGTAAATGGAAACACCATATATTTT.